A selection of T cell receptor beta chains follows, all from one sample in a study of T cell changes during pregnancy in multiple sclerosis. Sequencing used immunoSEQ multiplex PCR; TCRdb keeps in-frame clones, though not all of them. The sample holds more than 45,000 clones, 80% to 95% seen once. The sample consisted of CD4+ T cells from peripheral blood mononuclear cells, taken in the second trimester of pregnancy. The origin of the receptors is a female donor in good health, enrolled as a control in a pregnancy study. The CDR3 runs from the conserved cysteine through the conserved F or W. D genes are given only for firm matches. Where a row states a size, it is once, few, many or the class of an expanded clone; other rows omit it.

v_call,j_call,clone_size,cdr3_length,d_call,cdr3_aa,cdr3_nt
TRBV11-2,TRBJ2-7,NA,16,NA,CASSQLSTGEVYEQYF,TGTGCCAGCAGCCAACTTAGTACGGGGGAGGTCTACGAGCAGTACTTC
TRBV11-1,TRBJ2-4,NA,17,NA,CASSPGESAIAKNIQYF,TGTGCCAGCAGCCCCGGGGAAAGCGCTATAGCCAAAAACATTCAGTACTTC
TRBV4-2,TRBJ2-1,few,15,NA,CASSQDLSFIEEQFF,TGTGCCAGCAGCCAAGATCTTTCCTTTATTGAGGAGCAGTTCTTC
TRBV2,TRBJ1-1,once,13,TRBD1,CASRTGGRSEAFF,TGTGCCAGCAGGACAGGGGGTAGGTCTGAAGCTTTCTTT
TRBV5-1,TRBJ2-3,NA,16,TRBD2,CASSLASGSGTDTQYF,TGCGCCAGCAGCTTGGCTAGCGGGAGTGGCACAGATACGCAGTATTTT
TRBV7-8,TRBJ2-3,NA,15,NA,CASSELGAYTDTQYF,TGTGCCAGCAGCGAACTGGGGGCCTACACAGATACGCAGTATTTT
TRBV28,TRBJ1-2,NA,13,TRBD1,CASSSSEGAGYTF,TGTGCCAGCAGTTCCTCAGAGGGGGCTGGCTACACCTTC
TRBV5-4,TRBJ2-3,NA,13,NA,CASSRVPTDTQYF,TGTGCCAGCAGCCGGGTGCCCACAGATACGCAGTATTTT
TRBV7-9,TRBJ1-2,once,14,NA,CASSLEVGGSGYTF,TGTGCCAGCAGCTTAGAGGTCGGGGGAAGCGGCTACACCTTC
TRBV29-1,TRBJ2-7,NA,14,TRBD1,CSVESGTGYDEQYF,TGCAGCGTTGAGTCCGGGACAGGGTACGACGAGCAGTACTTC
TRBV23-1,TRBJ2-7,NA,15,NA,CASSLIQGSFHEQYF,TGCGCCAGCAGTCTAATCCAGGGGAGTTTCCACGAGCAGTACTTC
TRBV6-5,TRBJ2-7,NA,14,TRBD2,CASSYSGRVVEQYF,TGTGCCAGCAGTTACAGCGGGAGGGTTGTCGAGCAGTACTTC
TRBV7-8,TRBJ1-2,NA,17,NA,CASSLGGGGLANYGYTF,TGTGCCAGCAGCTTAGGGGGCGGGGGTCTAGCTAACTATGGCTACACCTTC
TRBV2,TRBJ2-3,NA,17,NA,CASTESSQGGVTDTQYF,TGTGCCAGCACCGAATCCTCACAGGGAGGGGTCACAGATACGCAGTATTTT
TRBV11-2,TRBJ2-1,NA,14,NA,CASSFHGSYNEQFF,TGTGCCAGCAGCTTCCACGGTTCCTACAATGAGCAGTTCTTC
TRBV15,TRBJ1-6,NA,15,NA,CATSREAGRYSPLHF,TGTGCCACCAGCAGAGAGGCAGGGAGGTATTCACCCCTCCACTTT
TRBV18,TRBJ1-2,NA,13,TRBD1,CASSSGQGSGYTF,TGTGCCAGCTCATCCGGACAGGGCTCTGGCTACACCTTC
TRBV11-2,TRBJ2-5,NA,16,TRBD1,CASSLGVQGAGETQYF,TGTGCCAGCAGCTTGGGAGTACAGGGGGCAGGGGAGACCCAGTACTTC
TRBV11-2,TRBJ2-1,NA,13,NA,CASSLVAMNEQFF,TGTGCCAGCAGCTTAGTAGCGATGAATGAGCAGTTCTTC
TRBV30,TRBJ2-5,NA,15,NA,CAWSRGTTYQETQYF,TGTGCCTGGAGTAGGGGTACAACATACCAAGAGACCCAGTACTTC
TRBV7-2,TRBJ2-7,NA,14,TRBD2,CASSRTSGVYEQYF,TGTGCCAGCAGCCGGACTAGCGGAGTTTACGAGCAGTACTTC
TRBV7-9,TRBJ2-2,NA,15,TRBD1,CASSLTGGRTGELFF,TGTGCCAGCAGCTTGACAGGGGGCCGCACCGGGGAGCTGTTTTTT
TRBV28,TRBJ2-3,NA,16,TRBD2,CASSQTSGGITDTQYF,TGTGCCAGCAGTCAGACAAGCGGGGGAATCACAGATACGCAGTATTTT
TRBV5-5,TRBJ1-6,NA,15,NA,CASSLERTDNSPLHF,TGTGCCAGCAGCTTGGAGCGGACAGATAATTCACCCCTCCACTTT
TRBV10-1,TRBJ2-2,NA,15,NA,CASSEMSENTGELFF,TGCGCCAGCAGTGAGATGAGCGAGAACACCGGGGAGCTGTTTTTT
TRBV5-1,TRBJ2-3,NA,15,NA,CASSPRATSTDTQYF,TGCGCCAGCAGCCCGAGGGCGACTAGCACAGATACGCAGTATTTT
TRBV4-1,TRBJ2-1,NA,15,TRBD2,CASRPGLAGSNEQFF,TGCGCCAGCAGGCCCGGACTAGCGGGTTCCAATGAGCAGTTCTTC
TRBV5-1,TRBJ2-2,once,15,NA,CASSKDSSDTGELFF,TGCGCCAGCAGCAAGGACAGTTCGGACACCGGGGAGCTGTTTTTT
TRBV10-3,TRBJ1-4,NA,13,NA,CAISTRANEKLFF,TGTGCCATCAGCACGAGAGCTAATGAAAAACTGTTTTTT
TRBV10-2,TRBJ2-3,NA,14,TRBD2,CASGGTSGRDTQYF,TGCGCCAGCGGAGGGACTAGCGGGAGGGATACGCAGTATTTT
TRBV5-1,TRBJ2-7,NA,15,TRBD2,CASSTGPREGYEQYF,TGCGCCAGCAGCACGGGTCCTAGGGAGGGCTACGAGCAGTACTTC
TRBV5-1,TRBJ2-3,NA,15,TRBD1,CASSSGGRGTDTQYF,TGCGCCAGCAGCTCAGGGGGCCGAGGCACAGATACGCAGTATTTT
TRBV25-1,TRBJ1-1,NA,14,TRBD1,CASSATGQGTEAFF,TGTGCCAGCAGTGCCACCGGACAGGGCACTGAAGCTTTCTTT
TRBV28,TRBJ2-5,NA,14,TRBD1,CASSPGTAQETQYF,TGTGCCAGCAGTCCCGGGACAGCGCAAGAGACCCAGTACTTC
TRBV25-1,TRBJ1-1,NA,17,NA,CASSVEGGGKANTEAFF,TGTGCCAGCAGTGTGGAGGGAGGGGGAAAAGCGAACACTGAAGCTTTCTTT
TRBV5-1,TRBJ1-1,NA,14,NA,CASSRAGTNTEAFF,TGCGCCAGCAGCCGGGCAGGGACTAACACTGAAGCTTTCTTT
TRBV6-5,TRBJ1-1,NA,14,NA,CASTTGIGNTEAFF,TGTGCCAGCACCACGGGTATAGGGAACACTGAAGCTTTCTTT
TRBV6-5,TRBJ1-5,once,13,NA,CASSYRSGQPQHF,TGTGCCAGCAGTTACCGATCAGGTCAGCCCCAGCATTTT
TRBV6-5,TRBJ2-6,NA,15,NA,CASSYSSSGANVLTF,TGTGCCAGCAGTTACTCTAGCTCTGGGGCCAACGTCCTGACTTTC
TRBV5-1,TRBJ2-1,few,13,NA,CASSLAVLNEQFF,TGCGCCAGCAGCTTGGCCGTATTGAATGAGCAGTTCTTC
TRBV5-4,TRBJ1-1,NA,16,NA,CASSLAPQVMNTEAFF,TGTGCCAGCAGCTTGGCCCCCCAGGTAATGAACACTGAAGCTTTCTTT
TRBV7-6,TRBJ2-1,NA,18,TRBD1,CASSPSWDRGLGYNEQFF,TGTGCCAGCAGCCCATCGTGGGACAGGGGACTTGGCTACAATGAGCAGTTCTTC
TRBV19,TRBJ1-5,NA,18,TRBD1,CASSLLAGGFLSNQPQHF,TGTGCCAGTAGTTTACTGGCAGGGGGGTTCCTTAGCAATCAGCCCCAGCATTTT
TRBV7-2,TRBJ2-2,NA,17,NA,CASSLKGGGLNTGELFF,TGTGCCAGCAGCTTAAAGGGAGGGGGGCTAAACACCGGGGAGCTGTTTTTT
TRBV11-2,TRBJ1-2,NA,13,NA,CASSLVDSYGYTF,TGTGCCAGCAGCTTAGTGGACAGCTATGGCTACACCTTC